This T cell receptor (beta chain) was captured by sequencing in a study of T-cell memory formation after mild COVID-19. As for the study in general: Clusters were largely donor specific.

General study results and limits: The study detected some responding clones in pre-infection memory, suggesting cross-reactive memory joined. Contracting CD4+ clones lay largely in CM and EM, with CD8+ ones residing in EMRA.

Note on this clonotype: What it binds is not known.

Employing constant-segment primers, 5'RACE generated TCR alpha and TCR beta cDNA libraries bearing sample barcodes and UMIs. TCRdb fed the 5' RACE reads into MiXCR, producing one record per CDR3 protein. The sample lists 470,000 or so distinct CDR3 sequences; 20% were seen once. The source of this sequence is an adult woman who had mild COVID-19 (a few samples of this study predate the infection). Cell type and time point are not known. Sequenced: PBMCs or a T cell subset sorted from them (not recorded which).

In DNA, the CDR3 is TGTGCCAGCAGTGGGAGGGTGGATGGCTACACCTTC. Its translation: CASSGRVDGYTF. The rearrangement uses TRBV6-1 and TRBJ1-2, with D unclear. Germline assignment: CDR1 MNHNS and CDR2 SASEGT. The CDR3 runs to 12 residues. V lost 4 bases, J lost 6 bases, and 9 bases lay in between.